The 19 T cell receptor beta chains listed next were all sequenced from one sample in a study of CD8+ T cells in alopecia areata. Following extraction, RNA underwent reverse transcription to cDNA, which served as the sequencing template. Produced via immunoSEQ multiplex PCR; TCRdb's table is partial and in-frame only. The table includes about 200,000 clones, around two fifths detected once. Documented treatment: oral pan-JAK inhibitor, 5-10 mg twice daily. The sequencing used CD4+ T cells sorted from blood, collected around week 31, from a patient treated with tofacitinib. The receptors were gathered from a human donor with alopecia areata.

The CDR3, as DNA: TGCGCCAGCAGCTCCTTCAGTAATGAGCAGTTCTTC. This encodes CASSSFSNEQFF. The chain couples TRBV5-1 to TRBJ2-1; D unresolved. Germline V gene sequence: CDR1 SGHRS, CDR2 YFSETQ. The CDR3 is 12 residues long. Trimming took off 3 bases at V and 7 bases at J, with 8 bases between the two ends.

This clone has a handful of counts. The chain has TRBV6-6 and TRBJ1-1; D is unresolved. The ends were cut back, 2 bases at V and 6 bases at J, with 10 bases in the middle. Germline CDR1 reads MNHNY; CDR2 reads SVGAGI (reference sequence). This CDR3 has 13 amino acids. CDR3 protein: CASSYERAAEAFF. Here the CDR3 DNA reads TGTGCCAGCAGTTACGAGAGGGCCGCTGAAGCTTTCTTT.

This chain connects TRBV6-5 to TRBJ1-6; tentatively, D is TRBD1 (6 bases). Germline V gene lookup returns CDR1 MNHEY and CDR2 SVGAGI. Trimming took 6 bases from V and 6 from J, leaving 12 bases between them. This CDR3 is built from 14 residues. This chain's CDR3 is CASRPTGTNSPLHF. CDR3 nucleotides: TGTGCCAGCAGACCTACAGGGACTAATTCACCCCTCCACTTT.

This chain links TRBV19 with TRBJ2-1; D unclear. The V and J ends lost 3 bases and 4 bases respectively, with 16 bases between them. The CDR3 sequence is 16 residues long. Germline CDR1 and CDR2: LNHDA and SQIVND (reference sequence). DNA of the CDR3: TGTGCCAGTAGTATTAGTGCTGAAAAAGAGTACAATGAGCAGTTCTTC. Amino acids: CASSISAEKEYNEQFF.

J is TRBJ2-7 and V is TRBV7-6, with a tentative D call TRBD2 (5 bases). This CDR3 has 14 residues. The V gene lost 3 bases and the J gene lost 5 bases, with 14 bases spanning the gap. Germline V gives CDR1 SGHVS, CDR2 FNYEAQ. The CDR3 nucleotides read TGTGCCAGCAGCTTGAACCAGCGCGGGCACGAGCAGTACTTC. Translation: CASSLNQRGHEQYF.

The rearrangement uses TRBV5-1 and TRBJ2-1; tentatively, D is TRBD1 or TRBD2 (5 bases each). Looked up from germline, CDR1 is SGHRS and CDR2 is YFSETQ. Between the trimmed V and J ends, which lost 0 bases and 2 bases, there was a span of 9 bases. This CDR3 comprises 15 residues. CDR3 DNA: TGCGCCAGCAGCTTGGGAGGGGCGGCCTACAATGAGCAGTTCTTC. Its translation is CASSLGGAAYNEQFF.

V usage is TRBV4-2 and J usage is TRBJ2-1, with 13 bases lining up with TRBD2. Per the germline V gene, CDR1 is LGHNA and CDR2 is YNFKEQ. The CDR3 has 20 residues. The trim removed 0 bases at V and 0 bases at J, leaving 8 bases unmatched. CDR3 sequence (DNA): TGTGCCAGCAGCCAAGATGTTGGACTAGCGGGAGTGGGCTCCTACAATGAGCAGTTCTTC. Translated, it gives CASSQDVGLAGVGSYNEQFF.

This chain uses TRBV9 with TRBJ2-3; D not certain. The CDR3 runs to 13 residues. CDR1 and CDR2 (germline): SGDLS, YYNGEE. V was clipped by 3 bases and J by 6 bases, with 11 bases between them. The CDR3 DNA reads TGTGCCAGCAGCGCACCCTGGACGGATACGCAGTATTTT. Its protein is CASSAPWTDTQYF.

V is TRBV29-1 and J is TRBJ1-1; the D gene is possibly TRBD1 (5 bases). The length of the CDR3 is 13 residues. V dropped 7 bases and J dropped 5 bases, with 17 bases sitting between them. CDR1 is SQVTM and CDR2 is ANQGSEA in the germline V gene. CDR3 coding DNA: TGCAGCGCGGGAAGGGGAGGGGTGACTGAAGCTTTCTTT. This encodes CSAGRGGVTEAFF.

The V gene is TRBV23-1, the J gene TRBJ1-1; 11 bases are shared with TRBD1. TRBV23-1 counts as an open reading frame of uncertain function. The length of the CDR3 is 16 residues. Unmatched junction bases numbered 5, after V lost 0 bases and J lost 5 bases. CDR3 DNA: TGCGCCAGCAGTCAATCCCGGACAGGGGGCGAAACTGAAGCTTTCTTT. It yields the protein CASSQSRTGGETEAFF.

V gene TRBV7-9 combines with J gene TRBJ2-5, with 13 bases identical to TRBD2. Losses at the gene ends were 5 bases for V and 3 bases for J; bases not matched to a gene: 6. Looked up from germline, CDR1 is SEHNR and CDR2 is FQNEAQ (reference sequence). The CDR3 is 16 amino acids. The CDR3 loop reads CASSPGTSGAKETQYF. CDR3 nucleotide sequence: TGTGCCAGCAGCCCCGGGACTAGCGGGGCGAAAGAGACCCAGTACTTC.

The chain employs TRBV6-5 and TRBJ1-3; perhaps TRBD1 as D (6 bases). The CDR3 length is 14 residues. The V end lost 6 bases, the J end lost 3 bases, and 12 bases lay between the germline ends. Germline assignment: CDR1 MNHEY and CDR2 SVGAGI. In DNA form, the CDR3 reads TGTGCCAGCAGAGGAACAGGGAGTGGAAACACCATATATTTT. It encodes CASRGTGSGNTIYF.

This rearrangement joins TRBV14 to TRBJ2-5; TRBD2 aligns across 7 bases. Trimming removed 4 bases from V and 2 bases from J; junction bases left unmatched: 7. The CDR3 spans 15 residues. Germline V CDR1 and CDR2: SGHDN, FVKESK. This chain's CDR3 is CASSPSGVGQETQYF. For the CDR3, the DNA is TGTGCCAGCAGCCCTAGCGGAGTTGGGCAAGAGACCCAGTACTTC.

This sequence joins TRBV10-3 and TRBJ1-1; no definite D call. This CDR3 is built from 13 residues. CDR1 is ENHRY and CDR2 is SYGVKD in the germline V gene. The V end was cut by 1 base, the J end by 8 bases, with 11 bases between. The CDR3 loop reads CAISELEGREAFF. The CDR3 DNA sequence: TGTGCCATCAGTGAGTTGGAGGGCAGAGAAGCTTTCTTT.

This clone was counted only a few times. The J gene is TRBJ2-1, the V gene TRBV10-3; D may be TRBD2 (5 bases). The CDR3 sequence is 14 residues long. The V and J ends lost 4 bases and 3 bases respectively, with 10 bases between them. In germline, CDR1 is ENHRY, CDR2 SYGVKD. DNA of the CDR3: TGTGCCATCAGTGCAAAGACTAACTACAATGAGCAGTTCTTC. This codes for CAISAKTNYNEQFF.

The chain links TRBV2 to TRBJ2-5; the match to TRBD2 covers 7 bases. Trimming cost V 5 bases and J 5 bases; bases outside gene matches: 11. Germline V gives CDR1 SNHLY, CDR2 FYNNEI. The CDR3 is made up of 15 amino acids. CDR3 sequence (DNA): TGTGCCAGCAGTCTTAAGCTAGGGAGGGTGGAGACCCAGTACTTC. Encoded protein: CASSLKLGRVETQYF. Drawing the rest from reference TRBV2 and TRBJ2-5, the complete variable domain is EPEVTQTPSHQVTQMGQEVILRCVPISNHLYFYWYRQILGQKVEFLVSFYNNEISEKSEIFDDQFSVERPDGSNFTLKIRSTKLEDSAMYFCASSLKLGRVETQYFGPGTRLLVL.

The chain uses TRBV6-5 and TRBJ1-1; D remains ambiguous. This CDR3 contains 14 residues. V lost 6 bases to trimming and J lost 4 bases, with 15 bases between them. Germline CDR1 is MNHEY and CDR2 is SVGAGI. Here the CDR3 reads CASSQDTQRTEAFF. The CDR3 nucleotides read TGTGCCAGCAGCCAAGATACCCAGCGCACTGAAGCTTTCTTT.

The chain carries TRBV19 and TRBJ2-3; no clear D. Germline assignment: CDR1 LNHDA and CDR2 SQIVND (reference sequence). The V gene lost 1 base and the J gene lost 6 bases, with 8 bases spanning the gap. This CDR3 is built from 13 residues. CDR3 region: CASSIGSYDTQYF. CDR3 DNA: TGTGCCAGTAGTATAGGTAGCTACGATACGCAGTATTTT.

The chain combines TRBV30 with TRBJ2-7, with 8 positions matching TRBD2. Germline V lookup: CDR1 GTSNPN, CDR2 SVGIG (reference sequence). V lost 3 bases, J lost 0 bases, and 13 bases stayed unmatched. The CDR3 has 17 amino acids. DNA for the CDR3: TGTGCCTGGAGCCCCGTAGCGGGGACCCTAAGCTCCTACGAGCAGTACTTC. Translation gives CAWSPVAGTLSSYEQYF.